These T cell receptor beta chains were read from a single sample in a study of naive and memory T cell subsets. One entry per CDR3 protein, called by TCRdb with MiXCR from the UMI-ligation and nested PCR reads. The sample consists of about 150,000 distinct CDR3 sequences, 20% to 25% of them appearing once. Input material: naive CD4+ T cells from blood. These TCRs come from a human donor in good health. CDR3s include the opening cysteine and the closing phenylalanine or tryptophan. A D gene is named only where the DNA matches it firmly. Not every row has a clone size; where given, it reads once, few, many or a size class.

v_gene: TRBV20-1
d_gene: NA
j_gene: TRBJ1-6
abundance: few
CDR3aa: CSARASTMNNSPLHF
CDR3nt: TGCAGTGCTAGAGCGTCTACAATGAATAATTCACCCCTCCACTTT

v_gene: TRBV29-1
d_gene: TRBD1
j_gene: TRBJ2-5
abundance: many
CDR3aa: CSGGTGQETQYF
CDR3nt: TGCAGCGGTGGGACAGGTCAAGAGACCCAGTACTTC

v_gene: TRBV28
d_gene: NA
j_gene: TRBJ2-4
abundance: NA
CDR3aa: CATSEGIPNIQYF
CDR3nt: TGTGCCACCAGTGAAGGGATTCCAAACATTCAGTACTTC

v_gene: TRBV25-1
d_gene: NA
j_gene: TRBJ1-1
abundance: NA
CDR3aa: CASGTDTMNTEAFF
CDR3nt: TGTGCCAGCGGGACCGACACAATGAACACTGAAGCTTTCTTT

v_gene: TRBV18
d_gene: TRBD1
j_gene: TRBJ1-2
abundance: few
CDR3aa: CASSPRQGDRRYGYTF
CDR3nt: TGTGCCAGCTCACCACGACAGGGGGACCGTCGCTATGGCTACACCTTC

v_gene: TRBV24-1
d_gene: NA
j_gene: TRBJ2-5
abundance: NA
CDR3aa: CATSDPTGQTQYF
CDR3nt: TGTGCCACCAGTGACCCTACAGGGCAGACCCAGTACTTC

v_gene: TRBV20-1
d_gene: NA
j_gene: TRBJ2-3
abundance: few
CDR3aa: CSMSGVTDTQYF
CDR3nt: TGCAGCATGAGTGGTGTCACAGATACGCAGTATTTT

v_gene: TRBV10-3
d_gene: TRBD2
j_gene: TRBJ2-7
abundance: NA
CDR3aa: CAITAGAPYEQYF
CDR3nt: TGTGCCATCACAGCGGGAGCCCCCTACGAGCAGTACTTC

v_gene: TRBV6-2/TRBV6-3
d_gene: NA
j_gene: TRBJ2-1
abundance: NA
CDR3aa: CASTPPGLTNYNEQFF
CDR3nt: TGTGCCAGCACCCCTCCCGGACTAACTAACTACAATGAGCAGTTCTTC

v_gene: TRBV28
d_gene: NA
j_gene: TRBJ2-5
abundance: few
CDR3aa: CASSFPRAHKLQETQYF
CDR3nt: TGTGCCAGCAGTTTCCCGAGGGCCCACAAACTCCAAGAGACCCAGTACTTC

v_gene: TRBV4-3
d_gene: NA
j_gene: TRBJ2-4
abundance: NA
CDR3aa: CASSQVLQKKNIQYF
CDR3nt: TGCGCCAGCAGCCAAGTCTTGCAGAAAAAAAACATTCAGTACTTC

v_gene: TRBV29-1
d_gene: TRBD1
j_gene: TRBJ2-1
abundance: many
CDR3aa: CSVEDNRARQGRSYNEQFF
CDR3nt: TGCAGCGTTGAAGACAATCGGGCCCGACAGGGCAGGTCCTACAATGAGCAGTTCTTC

v_gene: TRBV27
d_gene: TRBD1
j_gene: TRBJ1-6
abundance: NA
CDR3aa: CASSLQLPGQGYSPLHF
CDR3nt: TGTGCCAGCAGTCTACAACTTCCGGGACAGGGTTATTCACCCCTCCACTTT

v_gene: TRBV11-3
d_gene: NA
j_gene: TRBJ2-7
abundance: NA
CDR3aa: CASSLAPAYEQYF
CDR3nt: TGTGCCAGCAGCTTAGCACCTGCCTACGAGCAGTACTTC

v_gene: TRBV28
d_gene: NA
j_gene: TRBJ1-5
abundance: few
CDR3aa: CASSLDQTNQPQHF
CDR3nt: TGTGCCAGCAGTTTGGACCAGACCAATCAGCCCCAGCATTTT

v_gene: TRBV19
d_gene: NA
j_gene: TRBJ2-6
abundance: NA
CDR3aa: CASSITGVLSSGANVLTF
CDR3nt: TGTGCCAGTAGTATAACGGGGGTTCTGAGCTCTGGGGCCAACGTCCTGACTTTC

v_gene: TRBV5-1
d_gene: TRBD2
j_gene: TRBJ2-1
abundance: few
CDR3aa: CASTNLGGRAYNEQFF
CDR3nt: TGCGCCAGCACCAACCTTGGAGGGAGGGCCTACAATGAGCAGTTCTTC

v_gene: TRBV5-1
d_gene: NA
j_gene: TRBJ1-4
abundance: NA
CDR3aa: CASSLGENEKLFF
CDR3nt: TGCGCCAGCAGCTTGGGCGAGAATGAAAAACTGTTTTTT

v_gene: TRBV20-1
d_gene: TRBD2
j_gene: TRBJ2-2
abundance: few
CDR3aa: CSARPLAGGVTGELFF
CDR3nt: TGCAGTGCCCGGCCCCTGGCGGGAGGGGTCACCGGGGAGCTGTTTTTT

v_gene: TRBV20-1
d_gene: NA
j_gene: TRBJ2-1
abundance: few
CDR3aa: CSATQYNEQFF
CDR3nt: TGCAGTGCTACCCAGTACAATGAGCAGTTCTTC

v_gene: TRBV5-1
d_gene: TRBD1
j_gene: TRBJ1-1
abundance: few
CDR3aa: CASSSTGEHTEAFF
CDR3nt: TGCGCCAGCAGCTCGACAGGGGAGCATACTGAAGCTTTCTTT

v_gene: TRBV3-1
d_gene: NA
j_gene: TRBJ2-7
abundance: few
CDR3aa: CASSLRTASYEQYF
CDR3nt: TGTGCCAGCAGCCTCCGGACTGCTTCCTACGAGCAGTACTTC

v_gene: TRBV29-1
d_gene: NA
j_gene: TRBJ1-4
abundance: few
CDR3aa: CSVNRDTATNEKLFF
CDR3nt: TGCAGCGTTAACAGGGATACGGCAACTAATGAAAAACTGTTTTTT

v_gene: TRBV12-3/TRBV12-4
d_gene: NA
j_gene: TRBJ1-5
abundance: NA
CDR3aa: CASSLEWGLDKHQPQHF
CDR3nt: TGTGCCAGCAGTTTAGAGTGGGGTCTGGACAAACATCAGCCCCAGCATTTT

v_gene: TRBV7-9
d_gene: NA
j_gene: TRBJ2-3
abundance: few
CDR3aa: CASSLEGLYSDTQYF
CDR3nt: TGTGCCAGCAGCTTAGAGGGCCTTTACTCAGATACGCAGTATTTT

v_gene: TRBV6-6
d_gene: TRBD2
j_gene: TRBJ2-3
abundance: NA
CDR3aa: CASSYSGLAGGADTQYF
CDR3nt: TGTGCCAGCAGTTACTCCGGACTGGCGGGAGGTGCAGATACGCAGTATTTT

v_gene: TRBV18
d_gene: NA
j_gene: TRBJ2-1
abundance: many
CDR3aa: CASSRGWRKNNEQFF
CDR3nt: TGTGCCAGCTCACGGGGATGGCGGAAGAACAATGAGCAGTTCTTC

v_gene: TRBV5-1
d_gene: TRBD2
j_gene: TRBJ2-1
abundance: few
CDR3aa: CASSPGLAPSSSYNEQFF
CDR3nt: TGCGCCAGCAGCCCCGGACTAGCACCCTCGAGCTCCTACAATGAGCAGTTCTTC

v_gene: TRBV5-1
d_gene: TRBD1
j_gene: TRBJ2-7
abundance: NA
CDR3aa: CASSLGAAPGQTYEQYF
CDR3nt: TGCGCCAGCAGCTTGGGAGCGGCCCCGGGACAGACCTACGAGCAGTACTTC

v_gene: TRBV28
d_gene: NA
j_gene: TRBJ2-1
abundance: NA
CDR3aa: CASSLTREQFF
CDR3nt: TGTGCCAGCAGTTTAACCCGGGAGCAGTTCTTC

v_gene: TRBV7-9
d_gene: NA
j_gene: TRBJ2-2
abundance: many
CDR3aa: CASSLRSQFSIANTGELFF
CDR3nt: TGTGCCAGCAGCCTAAGGTCACAGTTCAGTATTGCGAACACCGGGGAGCTGTTTTTT

v_gene: TRBV7-2
d_gene: NA
j_gene: TRBJ2-4
abundance: many
CDR3aa: CASSLDEGAQYF
CDR3nt: TGTGCCAGCAGCTTGGATGAGGGCGCTCAGTACTTC

v_gene: TRBV20-1
d_gene: NA
j_gene: TRBJ1-5
abundance: NA
CDR3aa: CSASQGMPQHF
CDR3nt: TGCAGTGCTAGTCAGGGAATGCCCCAGCATTTT

v_gene: TRBV10-3
d_gene: TRBD1
j_gene: TRBJ2-3
abundance: many
CDR3aa: CAISVNRGSTDTQYF
CDR3nt: TGTGCCATCAGCGTAAACAGGGGTAGCACAGATACGCAGTATTTT